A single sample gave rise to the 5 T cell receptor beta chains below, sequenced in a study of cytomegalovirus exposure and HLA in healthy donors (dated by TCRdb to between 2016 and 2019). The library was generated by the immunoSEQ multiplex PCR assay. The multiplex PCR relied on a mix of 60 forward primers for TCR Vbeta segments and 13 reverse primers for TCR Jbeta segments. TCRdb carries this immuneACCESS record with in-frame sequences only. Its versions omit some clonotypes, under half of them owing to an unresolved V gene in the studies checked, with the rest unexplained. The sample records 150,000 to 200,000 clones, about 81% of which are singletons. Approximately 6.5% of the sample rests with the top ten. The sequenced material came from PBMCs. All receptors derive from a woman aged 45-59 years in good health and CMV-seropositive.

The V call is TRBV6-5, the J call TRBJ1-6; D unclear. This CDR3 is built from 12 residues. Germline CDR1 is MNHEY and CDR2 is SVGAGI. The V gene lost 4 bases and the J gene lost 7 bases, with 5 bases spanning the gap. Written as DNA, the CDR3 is TGTGCCAGCAGTTTTTTAAATTCACCCCTCCACTTT. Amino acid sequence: CASSFLNSPLHF.

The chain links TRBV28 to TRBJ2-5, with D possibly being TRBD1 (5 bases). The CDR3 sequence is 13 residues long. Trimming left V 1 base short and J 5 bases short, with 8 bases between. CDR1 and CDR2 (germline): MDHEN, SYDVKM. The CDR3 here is CASSLSGLETQYF. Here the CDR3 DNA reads TGTGCCAGCAGTTTATCAGGGCTGGAGACCCAGTACTTC.

The CDR3 protein is CASSRGTQETQYF. The CDR3 bases are TGTGCCAGCTCACGCGGGACCCAAGAGACCCAGTACTTC. The V call is TRBV18, the J call TRBJ2-5, with D perhaps TRBD2 (6 bases). Per germline, CDR1 KGHSH and CDR2 LQKENI. This CDR3 has 13 residues. Trimming pared 4 bases from V and 1 base from J, leaving 7 bases between.

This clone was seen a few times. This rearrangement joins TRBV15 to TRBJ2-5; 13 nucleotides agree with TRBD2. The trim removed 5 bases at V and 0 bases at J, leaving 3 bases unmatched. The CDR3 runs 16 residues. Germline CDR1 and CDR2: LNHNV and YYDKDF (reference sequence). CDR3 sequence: CATSFGTSGNQETQYF. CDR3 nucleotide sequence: TGTGCCACCAGCTTCGGGACTAGCGGGAACCAAGAGACCCAGTACTTC.

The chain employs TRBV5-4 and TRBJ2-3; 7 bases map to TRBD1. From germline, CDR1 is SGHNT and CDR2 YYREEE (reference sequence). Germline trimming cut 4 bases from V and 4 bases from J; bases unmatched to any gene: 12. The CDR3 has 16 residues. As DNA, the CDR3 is TGTGCCAGCAGCGTACGACAGGGACCTAGGGCAGATACGCAGTATTTT. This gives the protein CASSVRQGPRADTQYF.